These T cell receptor beta chains were read from a single sample in a study of identical twins. TCRdb analysed the 5' RACE reads with MiXCR anew, one entry per CDR3 protein. The sample consists of around 1.7 million distinct CDR3 sequences, 25% to 35% of them appearing once. Material for sequencing was cord blood. The receptors shown here come from a newborn girl in good health. Each CDR3 is given with its conserved first and last residue. A D gene is named only where the DNA matches it firmly. Size is omitted from some rows. Given values are once, few, many or a class for expanded clones.

size: .
J: TRBJ2-5
D: TRBD2
V: TRBV9
DNA: TGTGCCAGCAGCGCCTTAACTAGCGGGGGGATAGAGACCCAGTACTTC
CDR3: CASSALTSGGIETQYF

size: .
J: TRBJ1-4
D: .
V: TRBV12-3/TRBV12-4
DNA: TGTGCCAGCAGTTTAGCAGGGGCCCTTAATGAAAAACTGTTTTTT
CDR3: CASSLAGALNEKLFF

size: .
J: TRBJ2-5
D: .
V: TRBV2
DNA: TGTGCCAGCAGTGGGCTGACAGATCAAGAGACCCAGTACTTC
CDR3: CASSGLTDQETQYF

size: .
J: TRBJ1-1
D: TRBD1
V: TRBV28
DNA: TGTGCCAGCACTAGAGACAGGGTGACTGAAGCTTTCTTT
CDR3: CASTRDRVTEAFF

size: few
J: TRBJ1-6
D: .
V: TRBV25-1
DNA: TGTGCCAGCATCCCCGGAGGGAGCTCCTATAATTCACCCCTCCACTTT
CDR3: CASIPGGSSYNSPLHF

size: few
J: TRBJ2-5
D: .
V: TRBV4-2
DNA: TGTGCCAGCAGCCAAGATATTGGGTGTCGGTACTTC
CDR3: CASSQDIGCRYF

size: few
J: TRBJ2-1
D: .
V: TRBV7-8
DNA: TGTGCCAGCAGCTACCGTAGGTCCTACAATGAGCAGTTCTTC
CDR3: CASSYRRSYNEQFF

size: few
J: TRBJ1-5
D: .
V: TRBV21-1
DNA: TGTGCCAGCAGCAAAGTTGGGACGGACTATAGCAATCAGCCCCAGCATTTT
CDR3: CASSKVGTDYSNQPQHF

size: .
J: TRBJ1-6
D: .
V: TRBV11-2
DNA: TGTGCCAGCAGCTTACGGTGGCAGTGGAATTCACCCCTCCACTTT
CDR3: CASSLRWQWNSPLHF

size: few
J: TRBJ2-7
D: TRBD2
V: TRBV20-1
DNA: TGCAGTGTATCTCGGCGGGGGGCTACCTACGAGCAGTACTTC
CDR3: CSVSRRGATYEQYF

size: .
J: TRBJ2-1
D: TRBD2
V: TRBV5-6
DNA: TGTGCCAGCACGGGACTAGCGGGAATCGATGAGCAGTTCTTC
CDR3: CASTGLAGIDEQFF

size: .
J: TRBJ2-1
D: TRBD2
V: TRBV4-2
DNA: TGTGCCACCCAAGCTAGCGGGTCCTACAATGAGCAGTTCTTC
CDR3: CATQASGSYNEQFF

size: .
J: TRBJ2-7
D: TRBD2
V: TRBV7-9
DNA: TGTGCCAGCAGCTTATGGTCTAGCGGGGGGTACGAGCAGTACTTC
CDR3: CASSLWSSGGYEQYF

size: few
J: TRBJ2-7
D: .
V: TRBV5-1
DNA: TGCGCCAGCAGTAGCCAGGTCTACAATGAGCAGTACTTC
CDR3: CASSSQVYNEQYF

size: .
J: TRBJ2-3
D: .
V: TRBV5-1
DNA: TGCGCCAGCAGCTTGCCAACCCGTGGGGTCACAGATACGCAGTATTTT
CDR3: CASSLPTRGVTDTQYF

size: .
J: TRBJ1-2
D: TRBD1
V: TRBV20-1
DNA: TGCAGTGCTAGAGATCGGGACAGCCGTGGCTACACCTTC
CDR3: CSARDRDSRGYTF

size: many
J: TRBJ2-3
D: .
V: TRBV29-1
DNA: TGCAGCGTTGAAGATCAGAGACGGCTAGTTACAGATACGCAGTATTTT
CDR3: CSVEDQRRLVTDTQYF

size: few
J: TRBJ2-7
D: .
V: TRBV13
DNA: TGTGCCAGCAGCTCTACTGGCGGTGCGTGGGACTACGAGCAGTACTTC
CDR3: CASSSTGGAWDYEQYF

size: few
J: TRBJ2-2
D: .
V: TRBV4-2
DNA: TGTGCCAGCAGCCAAGATTGGAGCAACGGGGAGCTGTTTTTT
CDR3: CASSQDWSNGELFF

size: .
J: TRBJ2-5
D: .
V: TRBV20-1
DNA: TGCAGTGTTAGGGGCGGAAGAAGGGAGCAGTACTTC
CDR3: CSVRGGRREQYF

size: .
J: TRBJ2-6
D: .
V: TRBV20-1
DNA: TGCAGTGCTAGAGTAGGTCAGACTGGGGCCAACGTCCTGACTTTC
CDR3: CSARVGQTGANVLTF

size: once
J: TRBJ1-1
D: TRBD1
V: TRBV7-2
DNA: TGTGCCAGCAGCACCAGACAGGGGCAGAACACTGAAGCTTTCTTT
CDR3: CASSTRQGQNTEAFF

size: many
J: TRBJ1-4
D: TRBD1
V: TRBV7-9
DNA: TGTGCCAGCAGCATAAGGGGGCGTAATGAAAAACTGTTTTTT
CDR3: CASSIRGRNEKLFF

size: few
J: TRBJ2-3
D: TRBD2
V: TRBV6-6
DNA: TGTGCCAGCAGTTACTGGGCCAGTAGCGGGAGTGATACGCAGTATTTT
CDR3: CASSYWASSGSDTQYF

size: .
J: TRBJ2-3
D: TRBD2
V: TRBV5-6
DNA: TGTGCCAGCAGCTTGGCGAGCGGGAGCAGGGCAGATACGCAGTATTTT
CDR3: CASSLASGSRADTQYF

size: few
J: TRBJ1-2
D: .
V: TRBV20-1
DNA: TGCAGTGCCTTACTAGCTAACTATGGCTACACCTTC
CDR3: CSALLANYGYTF

size: few
J: TRBJ1-2
D: .
V: TRBV10-1
DNA: TGCGCCAGCAGTGAGAGGAGGGCCGGCTACACCTTC
CDR3: CASSERRAGYTF

size: .
J: TRBJ1-2
D: .
V: TRBV6-1
DNA: TGTGCCAGCAGTGGAGCCCAGGGCTATGGCTACACCTTC
CDR3: CASSGAQGYGYTF

size: many
J: TRBJ2-1
D: .
V: TRBV10-3
DNA: TGTGCCATCAGTGAGTCTTTTTGGTCGGGGATCGGCTCCTACAATGAGCAGTTCTTC
CDR3: CAISESFWSGIGSYNEQFF

size: few
J: TRBJ2-7
D: TRBD2
V: TRBV6-1
DNA: TGTGCCATCGAAGGGACTAGCGGGTCGAGCTCCTACGAGCAGTACTTC
CDR3: CAIEGTSGSSSYEQYF

size: .
J: TRBJ2-7
D: .
V: TRBV5-1
DNA: TGCGCCAGCAGCTTGGAAGGGCTACCCAGTAACGAGCAGTACTTC
CDR3: CASSLEGLPSNEQYF

size: .
J: TRBJ2-3
D: .
V: TRBV29-1
DNA: TGCAGCGTTGAAGAATGGGGACAAAGCACAGATACGCAGTATTTT
CDR3: CSVEEWGQSTDTQYF

size: .
J: TRBJ2-7
D: .
V: TRBV28
DNA: TGTGCCAGCAGAGAGTCCCTCTCCTACGAGCAGTACTTC
CDR3: CASRESLSYEQYF

size: few
J: TRBJ1-1
D: .
V: TRBV12-3/TRBV12-4
DNA: TGTGCCAGCATCCCAGGGAGAGGTGAAGCTTTCTTT
CDR3: CASIPGRGEAFF

size: .
J: TRBJ1-1
D: TRBD1
V: TRBV15
DNA: TGTGCCACCAGCAGAATGACAGGGGGGGCTTTCTTT
CDR3: CATSRMTGGAFF

size: .
J: TRBJ1-1
D: .
V: TRBV10-3
DNA: TGTGCCACCCAAACAGGACTGAACACTGAAGCTTTCTTT
CDR3: CATQTGLNTEAFF

size: once
J: TRBJ2-2
D: .
V: TRBV19
DNA: TGTGCCAGTAGTAGGTCGGCTACCGGGGAGCTGTTTTTT
CDR3: CASSRSATGELFF

size: few
J: TRBJ2-7
D: .
V: TRBV28
DNA: TGTGCCAGCAGTTTAAGCATTACGAGGCAGTACTTC
CDR3: CASSLSITRQYF

size: .
J: TRBJ1-1
D: .
V: TRBV5-4
DNA: TGTGCCAGCAGCTTGCAACCGCCGAACACTGAAGCTTTCTTT
CDR3: CASSLQPPNTEAFF

size: .
J: TRBJ2-7
D: TRBD1
V: TRBV24-1
DNA: TGTGCCACCAGTGATCACCGGGACAGGGCTAACAATGAGCAGTACTTC
CDR3: CATSDHRDRANNEQYF

size: few
J: TRBJ2-7
D: TRBD2
V: TRBV7-2
DNA: TGTGCCAGCAGCCCACTAGCGGCCCCTTCCCACGAGCAGTACTTC
CDR3: CASSPLAAPSHEQYF

size: .
J: TRBJ1-1
D: .
V: TRBV5-4
DNA: TGTGCCAGCAGCTTCCCAGGGGAGGGGAACACTGAAGCTTTCTTT
CDR3: CASSFPGEGNTEAFF

size: few
J: TRBJ1-5
D: .
V: TRBV5-6
DNA: TGTGCCAGCAGCTTGGGCAGGGGCTATAGCAATCAGCCCCAGCATTTT
CDR3: CASSLGRGYSNQPQHF

size: .
J: TRBJ2-7
D: TRBD2
V: TRBV20-1
DNA: TGCAGTGCTAGTCCTAGCGGGAGATCGTACAATGAGCAGTACTTC
CDR3: CSASPSGRSYNEQYF

size: .
J: TRBJ1-1
D: .
V: TRBV7-2
DNA: TGTGCCAGCAGAGATAATCGACTGATGAACACTGAAGCTTTCTTT
CDR3: CASRDNRLMNTEAFF

size: once
J: TRBJ2-7
D: TRBD2
V: TRBV5-1
DNA: TGCGCCAGCAGTTTTGAGGAACTAGCGGGCAGCTCCTACGAGCAGTACTTC
CDR3: CASSFEELAGSSYEQYF

size: many
J: TRBJ2-7
D: .
V: TRBV28
DNA: TGTGCCAGCAGTTCTGGATACTCCTACGAGCAGTACTTC
CDR3: CASSSGYSYEQYF

size: .
J: TRBJ1-2
D: .
V: TRBV5-1
DNA: TGCGCCAGCAGCTTGGAGCCCGTTGGAGGAGGCAGGGGCTACACCTTC
CDR3: CASSLEPVGGGRGYTF

size: once
J: TRBJ2-7
D: TRBD1
V: TRBV20-1
DNA: TGCAGTGCTACCCGGACAGGGAGGTCCTACGAGCAGTACTTC
CDR3: CSATRTGRSYEQYF

size: few
J: TRBJ1-5
D: .
V: TRBV21-1
DNA: TGTGCCAGCAGCAAAAAAAAAGATGGGACATATAGCAATCAGCCCCAGCATTTT
CDR3: CASSKKKDGTYSNQPQHF

size: many
J: TRBJ2-7
D: .
V: TRBV6-2/TRBV6-3
DNA: TGTGCCAGCAGCCGACAGGACTCCTACGAGCAGTACTTC
CDR3: CASSRQDSYEQYF

size: many
J: TRBJ2-7
D: TRBD1
V: TRBV6-1
DNA: TGTGCCAGCAATGGAAGGACAGGGGGGTACGAGCAGTACTTC
CDR3: CASNGRTGGYEQYF

size: many
J: TRBJ2-3
D: TRBD1
V: TRBV5-1
DNA: TGCGCCAGCAGCTTGGTGAGGACAGGGGCAGATACGCAGTATTTT
CDR3: CASSLVRTGADTQYF

size: few
J: TRBJ2-7
D: .
V: TRBV15
DNA: TGTGCCACCAGCAGAGATCCTAGCGTTTACGAGCAGTACTTC
CDR3: CATSRDPSVYEQYF

size: .
J: TRBJ2-1
D: .
V: TRBV4-1
DNA: TGCGCCAGCAGCCAAGCCGGGACCGCGAGCTCCTACAATGAGCAGTTCTTC
CDR3: CASSQAGTASSYNEQFF

size: .
J: TRBJ2-7
D: TRBD2
V: TRBV9
DNA: TGTGCCAGCAGCCAGGGGGATCCTAGCGGGATTTACGAGCAGTACTTC
CDR3: CASSQGDPSGIYEQYF

size: few
J: TRBJ1-5
D: .
V: TRBV5-1
DNA: TGCGCCAGCAGCTTGTCCGGAAAAGCAAATACGCCCCAGCATTTT
CDR3: CASSLSGKANTPQHF

size: few
J: TRBJ2-1
D: TRBD2
V: TRBV6-5
DNA: TGTGCCAGCAGTTACCACCCGGGAGGAGGTGACAATGAGCAGTTCTTC
CDR3: CASSYHPGGGDNEQFF

size: .
J: TRBJ2-1
D: TRBD2
V: TRBV18
DNA: TGTGCCAGCTCGGGGACTAGCGGGGGTACCTACAATGAGCAGTTCTTC
CDR3: CASSGTSGGTYNEQFF

size: once
J: TRBJ1-6
D: TRBD1
V: TRBV13
DNA: TGTGCCAGCAGCTTATCTCGGACAGGAACGGATCCACCCCTCCACTTT
CDR3: CASSLSRTGTDPPLHF